Here is one TCR beta chain with its context. The data derive from a study of blood T cell repertoires in COVID-19. V shed 2 bases and J shed 3 bases, with 8 bases lying between them. The CDR3 is 14 residues long. Germline V CDR1 and CDR2: LGHNA, YNFKEQ. Membership in each cohort depended on participant-reported clinical history. Clones were sequenced by immunoSEQ multiplex PCR, and TCRdb holds only the in-frame ones, with some missing. The sample has approximately 360,000 clones; roughly 80% are singletons. The rearrangement joins TRBV4-2 to TRBJ1-3; D ambiguous. The receptor was isolated from a woman aged 45 to 65 who had recovered from COVID-19. Input material: PBMCs or T cells enriched from blood (not recorded which). The CDR3 spells CASSQWEVGNTIYF. CDR3 coding DNA: TGTGCCAGCAGCCAATGGGAGGTTGGAAACACCATATATTTT.